The text below deals with one T cell receptor beta chain. This sample was taken from a study of technical replicates of blood from a few donors. Assay: immunoSEQ multiplex PCR; the TCRdb copy retains only in-frame clones and omits some. The table has about 82,000 clones, around 94% seen once; the top ten hold around 0.4%. Germline V gene sequence: CDR1 SGDLS, CDR2 YYNGEE. The CDR3 runs 16 residues. The V end was cut by 2 bases, the J end by 5 bases, with 17 bases between. This sequence originates from a human donor in good health. The sequencing sample was made of T cells isolated from PBMCs. The chain carries TRBV9 and TRBJ2-1; tentative D call: TRBD1 (6 bases). CDR3: CASSVAGTRGDNEQFF. The CDR3 DNA reads as TGTGCCAGCAGCGTGGCCGGGACACGCGGAGACAATGAGCAGTTCTTC.